These 5 T cell receptor beta chains originate from one sample sequenced in a study of control samples from healthy donors and cancer patients (dated by TCRdb to about 2020). Libraries were prepared through the immunoSEQ multiplex PCR assay. As stored in TCRdb, this immuneACCESS dataset retains in-frame rearrangements with V and J assigned. A fraction of the clones does not appear; measured against another copy, unresolved V genes explain less than half of the discrepancy, and the remainder lacks a known reason. Counted in this sample were over 150,000 clones; nearly 90% of them appeared once. 1.4% of the sample is taken by the ten largest. Input material: blood. These receptors were taken from a woman aged 45-65 years in good health.

This clone showed up just a few times. This chain uses TRBV7-9 with TRBJ1-4; D is unresolved. V was cut by 4 bases and J by 0 bases, with 6 bases left in between. Germline lookup yields CDR1 SEHNR and CDR2 FQNEAQ (reference sequence). The CDR3 length is 14 residues. In DNA, the CDR3 is TGTGCCAGCAGCTCAGCAGCAACTAATGAAAAACTGTTTTTT. Translated, it gives CASSSAATNEKLFF.

This chain connects TRBV12-5 to TRBJ1-2; 7 nucleotides agree with TRBD1. Trimming cost V 6 bases and J 0 bases; bases outside gene matches: 10. CDR1 and CDR2 (germline): LGHNT, FRNRAP. This CDR3 contains 16 residues. Here the CDR3 DNA reads TGTGCTAGTGGGTCCTTCGTGGGGACAGCTAACTATGGCTACACCTTC. Amino acid sequence: CASGSFVGTANYGYTF.

The chain is built from TRBV18 and TRBJ1-6; TRBD1 matches 11 bases. The junction had 9 bases not matched to a gene; V was cut back by 6 bases and J by 8 bases. From germline, CDR1 is KGHSH and CDR2 LQKENI. This CDR3 has 16 amino acids. The DNA of the CDR3 is TGTGCCAGCTCTCGGTCGGGACAGGGGGTGTATTCACCCCTCCACTTT. It codes for CASSRSGQGVYSPLHF.

CDR3 nucleotide sequence: TGTGCCAGCAGTTACTCGAAAGGAACCAAAGATACGCAGTATTTT. It is translated as CASSYSKGTKDTQYF. V usage is TRBV6-2 or TRBV6-3 and J usage is TRBJ2-3; D call uncertain. V was cut by 0 bases and J by 5 bases, with 12 bases left in between. Germline V gives CDR1 MNHEY, CDR2 SVGEGT. The CDR3 loop spans 15 amino acids.

This clone was seen only once. This chain connects TRBV28 to TRBJ1-5; 8 bases fit TRBD1. The J segment lost 9 bases and the V segment lost 2 bases, leaving 9 bases of the junction unmatched. The CDR3 totals 15 residues. Germline CDR1 is MDHEN and CDR2 is SYDVKM. CDR3 DNA: TGTGCCAGCAGTTTAATTGGGACAGGTGAGAGGCCCCAGCATTTT. It encodes CASSLIGTGERPQHF.